This T cell receptor (beta chain) originates from a study of persistence of HIV-infected CD4 T cells. Findings and caveats of the study: Antigen-responding cells were enriched for degenerate expanded CDR3beta sequences. TCRbeta richness was lower in CMV- and Gag-responding cells than in anti-CD3/anti-CD28-responding cells.

Sequencing used immunoSEQ version 4 in survey mode. Each sample used up to 1 ug genomic DNA diluted to approximately 9 ng/uL. The protocol was immunoSEQ multiplex PCR, while the TCRdb copy is restricted to in-frame clones and leaves out a portion. The profile shows 35,000 to 40,000 clones, about 85% of them singletons. V was clipped by 0 bases and J by 10 bases; unmatched bases: 8. The V gene's germline CDR1 is MGHRA and CDR2 YSYEKL. The CDR3 extends over 15 amino acids. Comments on this clone: Its antigen is unidentified.

The stimulus was lysate of CMV-infected fibroblasts, about 10 ug/mL. Sorted nonresponding memory CD4+ T cells were CD40L-negative, CD69-negative, CD45RO-high. Undetectable plasma HIV-1 RNA below 50 copies/mL lasted at least 4 years. The chain couples TRBV4-1 to TRBJ2-2, with 7 bases aligning to TRBD1. Sequences were derived from CD4+ T cells sorted from PBMCs after approximately 19-hour stimulation, sampled from a patient who received antiretroviral therapy. This sequence was found in an adult man with HIV who was CMV-seropositive. CDR3 loop: CASSQESRQGKELFF. CDR3 in DNA: TGCGCCAGCAGCCAAGAAAGTAGACAGGGTAAGGAGCTGTTTTTT.